A selection of T cell receptor beta chains follows, all from one sample in a study of blood T cell repertoires in COVID-19. TCRdb keeps only in-frame clones here, not all; method: immunoSEQ multiplex PCR. In the table there are hundreds of thousands of clones, more than 80% of which are singletons. Material: peripheral blood. Receptor source: a man aged 35 to 55 with acute or convalescent COVID-19. The CDR3 runs from the conserved cysteine through the conserved F or W. D genes are given only for firm matches. The listing skips clone size in some rows; elsewhere it reads once, few, many or a size class.

clone_size | j_call | v_call | d_call | cdr3_nt | cdr3_aa
NA | TRBJ2-5 | TRBV5-4 | TRBD1 | TGTGCCAGCAGCTTCATGACAGGGGGCCAAGAGACCCAGTACTTC | CASSFMTGGQETQYF
NA | TRBJ2-7 | TRBV9 | NA | TGTGCCAGCAGCGAGGGGCCCACCTACGAGCAGTACTTC | CASSEGPTYEQYF
NA | TRBJ2-1 | TRBV28 | TRBD1 | TGTGCCAGCAGCCAACCTCCAGGGACAGGTCCCTACAATGAGCAGTTCTTC | CASSQPPGTGPYNEQFF
NA | TRBJ2-3 | TRBV5-1 | NA | TGCGCCAGCAGCTTGGGGGACTTCCGGGATACGCAGTATTTT | CASSLGDFRDTQYF
NA | TRBJ1-5 | TRBV2 | NA | TGTGCCAGCAGTGGACAGATCAATCAGCCCCAGCATTTT | CASSGQINQPQHF
NA | TRBJ2-3 | TRBV7-9 | NA | TGTGCCAGCAGCTTAGCGGGAGTAGGAGATACGCAGTATTTT | CASSLAGVGDTQYF
once | TRBJ1-3 | TRBV5-1 | NA | TGCGCCAGCAGCTTTGACAGGATCTCTGGAAACACCATATATTTT | CASSFDRISGNTIYF
NA | TRBJ1-4 | TRBV6-5 | NA | TGTGCCAGCAAGAGATGGAATGAAAAACTGTTTTTT | CASKRWNEKLFF
NA | TRBJ1-2 | TRBV5-1 | TRBD1 | TGCGCCAGCAGCTTGGTACAGGGGGCGGAAGGCTACACCTTC | CASSLVQGAEGYTF
NA | TRBJ2-4 | TRBV27 | NA | TGTGCCAGCAGTTTATGGGCCCCTCTGGGAGCCAAAAACATTCAGTACTTC | CASSLWAPLGAKNIQYF
NA | TRBJ1-1 | TRBV6-5 | NA | TGTGCCAGCAGCGGACACCTGAACACTGAAGCTTTCTTT | CASSGHLNTEAFF
once | TRBJ1-6 | TRBV7-8 | NA | TGTGCCAGCAGCTTACCGACAGTCTCCTATAATTCACCCCTCCACTTT | CASSLPTVSYNSPLHF
NA | TRBJ2-2 | TRBV9 | TRBD2 | TGTGCCAGCAGCGTAGCTGGCGGGGGGAACACCGGGGAGCTGTTTTTT | CASSVAGGGNTGELFF
once | TRBJ2-7 | TRBV14 | NA | TGTGCCAGCAGCCAATTTGGGGCTAGCGCCTACGAGCAGTACTTC | CASSQFGASAYEQYF
NA | TRBJ2-7 | TRBV27 | NA | TGTGCCAGCAGTTTAGCCAGCTCCTACGAGCAGTACTTC | CASSLASSYEQYF
NA | TRBJ2-7 | TRBV5-5 | TRBD2 | TGTGCCAGCAGCTTGGGGACTAGTGGATGGGACTACGAGCAGTACTTC | CASSLGTSGWDYEQYF
NA | TRBJ1-1 | TRBV7-8 | NA | TGTGCCAGCAGCACTAGGGAGGGGAACACTGAAGCTTTCTTT | CASSTREGNTEAFF
NA | TRBJ2-5 | TRBV19 | NA | TGTGCCAATAGTAGTAAACAAGAGACCCAGTACTTC | CANSSKQETQYF
NA | TRBJ1-2 | TRBV28 | NA | TGTGCCAGCACCGGAGGAAACTATGGCTACACCTTC | CASTGGNYGYTF
NA | TRBJ1-2 | TRBV6-5 | NA | TGTGCCAGCAGCCAGGGGTATGGCTACACCTTC | CASSQGYGYTF
NA | TRBJ2-1 | TRBV7-3 | NA | TGTGCCAGCAGCCTTGACTTCAATGAGCAGTTCTTC | CASSLDFNEQFF
NA | TRBJ1-1 | TRBV19 | NA | TGTGCCAGTAGTATGGAGGGAAGAGGGACTGAAGCTTTCTTT | CASSMEGRGTEAFF
once | TRBJ2-5 | TRBV28 | TRBD1 | TGTGCCAGCAGTTACAGGGGGTACCAAGAGACCCAGTACTTC | CASSYRGYQETQYF
NA | TRBJ2-1 | TRBV3-1/TRBV3-2 | TRBD2 | TGTGCCAGCAGCTCAGGGACTAGCGGAACCTACAATGAGCAGTTCTTC | CASSSGTSGTYNEQFF
NA | TRBJ1-2 | TRBV7-2 | TRBD1 | TGTGCCAGCAGCGCACAGGGGAGTAACTATGGCTACACCTTC | CASSAQGSNYGYTF
NA | TRBJ1-3 | TRBV28 | NA | TGTGCCAGCAGTTTAGAGCTGATCTCTGGAAACACCATATATTTT | CASSLELISGNTIYF
NA | TRBJ1-4 | TRBV9 | NA | TGTGCCAGCAGCGTAGCTCCACAGGGTCCAGGAGAAAAACTGTTTTTT | CASSVAPQGPGEKLFF
NA | TRBJ2-7 | TRBV6-5 | NA | TGTGCCAGCATCCCAACAGGGCTCTACGAGCAGTACTTC | CASIPTGLYEQYF
NA | TRBJ1-2 | TRBV19 | TRBD1 | TGTGCCAGTAGTACCCACAGGGGGGATGGCTACACCTTC | CASSTHRGDGYTF
NA | TRBJ1-1 | TRBV9 | NA | TGTGCCAGCAGCGTACAGGGTGCAGATGAAGCTTTCTTT | CASSVQGADEAFF
NA | TRBJ1-4 | TRBV30 | NA | TGTGCCTGGAGTGCGGGAGCAACTAATGAAAAACTGTTTTTT | CAWSAGATNEKLFF